This T cell receptor (beta chain) was recorded in a study of blood T cell repertoires in COVID-19. For the study at large: Acute-phase and convalescent COVID-19 samples originated in the United States, Italy and Spain. From T cells, B-cell-depleted T cells, or PBMCs came the material, which was cDNA or gDNA.

The CDR3 is made up of 14 amino acids. V was trimmed by 5 bases and J by 2 bases, leaving 12 bases between them. CDR1 is SGHTA and CDR2 is FQGNSA in the germline V gene. In the source study's methods: By means of reference gene primer amplification, nucleated cell counts were estimated. TCRdb's table, derived via immunoSEQ multiplex PCR, lists solely in-frame clones and lacks some. The V and J calls and clone size are taken from that table; D and trimming were inferred from the DNA. Among about 280,000 clones listed, roughly 85% were seen once. This receptor was identified in a man in his fifties with active or convalescent COVID-19. The sequenced sample consisted of peripheral blood. The rearrangement links TRBV7-2 to TRBJ1-1, with D possibly being TRBD1 (6 bases). CDR3 residues: CASSPQGGNTEAFF. In DNA, the CDR3 is TGTGCCAGCAGCCCCCAAGGGGGAAACACTGAAGCTTTCTTT.